This T cell receptor beta chain is from a study of blood T cell repertoires in COVID-19. Background on the study: T cells, B-cell-depleted T cells, or PBMCs provided the cDNA or gDNA that served as material.

Participants, about 18 to 90 years old, spanned 25 or so US areas. Participants' own reports of clinical history determined their cohort assignment. In the authors' workflow: By means of reference gene primer amplification, nucleated cell counts were estimated. Assay used: immunoSEQ multiplex PCR; TCRdb lists only in-frame clones, some missing. For V, J and clone size, that table is used; D and trimming come from the DNA. The table has around 160,000 clones, 84% seen once. V dropped 0 bases and J dropped 4 bases, with 10 bases sitting between them. This CDR3 contains 14 residues. Germline lookup yields CDR1 SGHNT and CDR2 YYREEE (reference sequence).

The chain combines TRBV5-4 with TRBJ1-1; D ambiguous. The TCR comes from a woman aged 45-60 years who had been exposed to COVID-19. The sequenced sample was PBMCs or T cells enriched from blood (not recorded which). CDR3 sequence: CASSLDAAGTEAFF. As DNA, the CDR3 is TGTGCCAGCAGCTTGGATGCAGCGGGCACTGAAGCTTTCTTT.